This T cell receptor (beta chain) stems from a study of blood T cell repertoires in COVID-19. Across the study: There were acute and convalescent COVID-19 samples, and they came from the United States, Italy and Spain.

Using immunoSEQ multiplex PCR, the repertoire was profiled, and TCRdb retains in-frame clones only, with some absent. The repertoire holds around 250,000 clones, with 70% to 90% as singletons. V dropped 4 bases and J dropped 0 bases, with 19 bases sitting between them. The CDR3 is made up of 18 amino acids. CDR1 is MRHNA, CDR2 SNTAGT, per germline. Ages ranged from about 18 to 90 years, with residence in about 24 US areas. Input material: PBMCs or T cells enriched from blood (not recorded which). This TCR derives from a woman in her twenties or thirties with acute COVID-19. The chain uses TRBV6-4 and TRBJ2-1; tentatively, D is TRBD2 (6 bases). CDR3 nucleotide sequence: TGTGCCAGCAGTGCTGGGGCGGGACTGTTGAGCTCCTACAATGAGCAGTTCTTC. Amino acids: CASSAGAGLLSSYNEQFF.